This T cell receptor (beta chain) emerged from a study of shared clonotypes between healthy human individuals. Regarding the study as a whole: Blood was the only sampled material, and tissue repertoires likely differ.

Per the germline V gene, CDR1 is MNHEY and CDR2 is SVGAGI. Unmatched junction bases numbered 0, after V lost 8 bases and J lost 6 bases. CDR3 length equals 11 residues. Cells designated naive CD8 were CD45RO-negative and were positively selected for CCR7, with terminally differentiated effector memory CD45RA+ cells excluded. Remarks on this clone: Its antigen remains unknown.

TCRdb's copy holds only in-frame clones and misses some; the assay was immunoSEQ multiplex PCR. The sample has roughly 550,000 clones; roughly 96% are singletons. The receptor comes from a woman in her twenties or thirties in good health. The material sequenced was naive CD8+ T cells sorted from blood. The rearrangement uses TRBV6-5 and TRBJ2-2; 7 bases match TRBD1. CDR3 DNA sequence: TGTGCCAGCGGGACAGCCGGGGAGCTGTTTTTT. This encodes CASGTAGELFF.